Each of the 9 T cell receptor beta chains below was sequenced from the same sample in a study of OX40 agonist ivuxolimab in advanced cancers. Here immunoSEQ multiplex PCR was the method, and the copy in TCRdb shows in-frame clones only, minus some. The table includes more than 60,000 clones, 77% detected once. Material: CD4+ or CD8+ T cells sorted from blood, obtained in a trial of the OX40 agonist ivuxolimab. These receptors originate from an adult with an advanced solid tumor such as melanoma, head and neck, liver or kidney cancer.

The chain joins TRBV18 to TRBJ1-2; tentative D call: TRBD1 (5 bases). Between the trimmed V and J ends, which lost 2 bases and 4 bases, there was a span of 17 bases. The germline V gene encodes CDR1 KGHSH and CDR2 LQKENI. There are 16 residues in the CDR3. As DNA, the CDR3 is TGTGCCAGCTCACCAAGGGAAAGGGGACTACCCTATGGCTACACCTTC. It encodes CASSPRERGLPYGYTF. The whole variable domain, filled in from reference TRBV18 and TRBJ1-2, reads NAGVMQNPRHLVRRRGQEARLRCSPMKGHSHVYWYRQLPEEGLKFMVYLQKENIIDESGMPKERFSAEFPKEGPSILRIQQVVRGDSAAYFCASSPRERGLPYGYTFGSGTRLTVV.

The chain links TRBV11-2 to TRBJ2-5; D is tentatively TRBD1 or TRBD2 (6 bases each). The length of the CDR3 is 14 residues. Trimming removed 3 bases at V and 5 bases at J, with 13 bases between. Germline V gene sequence: CDR1 SGHAT, CDR2 FQNNGV. CDR3 DNA sequence: TGTGCCAGCAGCTTGTTCCGGGGGCTGGAGACCCAGTACTTC. This codes for CASSLFRGLETQYF.

The chain carries TRBV2 and TRBJ1-5; D might be TRBD1 (6 bases). The CDR3 extends over 14 amino acids. Trimming cost V 6 bases and J 6 bases, with 15 bases left between them. CDR1 and CDR2 (germline): SNHLY, FYNNEI. CDR3 bases: TGTGCCAGCAGCGTACAGGGAGAATTTCAGCCCCAGCATTTT. It translates to CASSVQGEFQPQHF.

This sequence joins TRBV11-3 and TRBJ2-7; D may be TRBD2 (6 bases). Per germline, CDR1 SGHNT and CDR2 YENEEA. V was clipped by 4 bases and J by 3 bases, with 10 bases between them. The CDR3 is 13 residues long. The CDR3 sequence is CASSSGLIYEQYF. CDR3 coding DNA: TGTGCCAGCAGCTCGGGACTGATCTACGAGCAGTACTTC. Full variable domain (missing parts from reference TRBV11-3 and TRBJ2-7): EAGVVQSPRYKIIEKKQPVAFWCNPISGHNTLYWYLQNLGQGPELLIRYENEEAVDDSQLPKDRFSAERLKGVDSTLKIQPAELGDSAVYLCASSSGLIYEQYFGPGTRLTVT.

This clone showed up just a few times. The genes are TRBV4-1 and TRBJ1-2; 8 bases line up with TRBD1. This CDR3 is built from 13 residues. CDR1 and CDR2 (germline): MGHRA, YSYEKL. V was clipped by 5 bases and J by 6 bases; unmatched bases: 5. CDR3 in DNA: TGCGCCAGCAGCAACCGGACAGGGAATGGCTACACCTTC. Protein product: CASSNRTGNGYTF.

The chain carries TRBV9 and TRBJ2-3; 12 bases agree with TRBD2. Germline V gives CDR1 SGDLS, CDR2 YYNGEE. This CDR3 comprises 18 residues. The junction had 9 bases not matched to a gene; V was cut back by 0 bases and J by 4 bases. The chain's CDR3 is CASSVASLAGGPSDTQYF. CDR3 bases: TGTGCCAGCAGCGTAGCTTCCCTAGCGGGAGGGCCTTCAGATACGCAGTATTTT.

The chain links TRBV13 to TRBJ2-2; 9 bases are a match to TRBD2. CDR3 size: 17 residues. J gave up 4 bases and V 1 base, and 7 bases lay outside the gene matches. Germline assignment: CDR1 PRHDT and CDR2 FYEKMQ (reference sequence). The CDR3 region has the DNA TGTGCCAGCAGCTTAGATGGCGGGAGGGATCGCACCGGGGAGCTGTTTTTT. It is translated as CASSLDGGRDRTGELFF.

The genes are TRBV2 and TRBJ2-1, with TRBD1 identical over 12 bases. The CDR3 has 15 residues. The junction had 7 bases not matched to a gene; V was cut back by 6 bases and J by 7 bases. Germline V lookup: CDR1 SNHLY, CDR2 FYNNEI. The CDR3 sequence is CASRNPGQGANEQFF. DNA for the CDR3: TGTGCCAGCAGGAACCCGGGACAGGGGGCTAATGAGCAGTTCTTC.

This chain links TRBV6-6 with TRBJ1-3; no clear D. V gave up 3 bases and J gave up 10 bases, with 13 bases separating them. The CDR3 spans 13 residues. Per germline, CDR1 MNHNY and CDR2 SVGAGI (reference sequence). The CDR3 sequence: CASSYSPPITIYF. As DNA, the CDR3 is TGTGCCAGCAGTTATTCGCCACCTATAACCATATATTTT.